Listed below are T cell receptor beta chains from one sample, sequenced in a study of Graves' ophthalmopathy and Graves' hyperthyroidism. MiXCR was run by TCRdb on the multiplex PCR reads, yielding one entry per CDR3 protein. The data show roughly 480,000 distinct CDR3 sequences, about an eighth seen once. What was sequenced was blood. All receptors come from a woman in her thirties with Graves' ophthalmopathy. Both conserved end residues are trimmed from each CDR3.

j_call | v_call | cdr3_aa
TRBJ1-5 | TRBV27 | ATRTGRNQPQH
TRBJ2-7 | TRBV12-3/TRBV12-4 | ASSLKLSYEQY
TRBJ1-5 | TRBV12-3/TRBV12-4 | ASKRGHNQPQH
TRBJ1-1 | TRBV7-2 | ASSYPTGTLNTEAF
TRBJ1-5 | TRBV3-1 | ASSEGGQSNQPQH
TRBJ2-7 | TRBV10-1 | ASSESLGVLDREQY
TRBJ2-7 | TRBV12-5 | ASTDRLGGEQY
TRBJ2-5 | TRBV11-2 | ASSLALRGQETKY
TRBJ2-3 | TRBV6-2/TRBV6-3 | ASSRGLAGSTDTQY
TRBJ2-5 | TRBV11-1 | ASSPSRIGETQY
TRBJ2-7 | TRBV12-3/TRBV12-4 | ASTTSLAGFYEQY
TRBJ1-4 | TRBV4-1 | ASSQPWGEKLF
TRBJ2-4 | TRBV28 | ASSLRRRQAKNIKY
TRBJ1-2 | TRBV19 | ASSFRTEANYGYT
TRBJ2-5 | TRBV2 | ASSLAGGRAQY
TRBJ2-2 | TRBV2 | AITDTGELF
TRBJ2-5 | TRBV29-1 | SVGGQGLGETQY
TRBJ2-2 | TRBV11-1 | ASRPSGDKNTGELF
TRBJ1-5 | TRBV20-1 | SARDWRQGPGPQH
TRBJ2-1 | TRBV20-1 | SARDFGSPYNEQF
TRBJ2-5 | TRBV12-3/TRBV12-4 | ASSLGVRETQY
TRBJ1-1 | TRBV20-1 | SARDGPTNTEAF
TRBJ1-3 | TRBV4-1 | ASSPFRTDSGNTIY
TRBJ1-1 | TRBV12-3/TRBV12-4 | ASSLVFGIEAF
TRBJ2-7 | TRBV20-1 | SAGDRVSYEQY
TRBJ1-1 | TRBV12-3/TRBV12-4 | ASTRRGGWF
TRBJ1-5 | TRBV28 | ASSLQHSNQPQH
TRBJ2-7 | TRBV5-1 | ASSFTGDEQY
TRBJ1-5 | TRBV28 | ASSLATVINQPQH
TRBJ1-2 | TRBV27 | ASRTLGGAGGYT
TRBJ2-7 | TRBV7-2 | ASSPVSRGKKKAYEQY
TRBJ2-7 | TRBV7-2 | ASSSYRGQGYEQY
TRBJ1-5 | TRBV19 | ASSYSGTGYNQPQH
TRBJ2-2 | TRBV10-3 | ASGGPSAASNTGELF
TRBJ1-1 | TRBV10-3 | AISGPAGKGLTEAF
TRBJ2-7 | TRBV28 | ASSLRDSPFYEQY
TRBJ2-7 | TRBV9 | ASSALGTGIDEQY
TRBJ1-5 | TRBV6-5 | ASRQTRGQPQH
TRBJ2-7 | TRBV7-2 | ASSSTGTGRDEQY
TRBJ2-5 | TRBV13 | ASSLGLLGSQETQY
TRBJ2-5 | TRBV7-3 | ASSLSGKETQY
TRBJ1-2 | TRBV2 | ASSVSLYGYT